The 13 T cell receptor beta chains below come from one sample, sequenced in a study of blood T cell repertoires in COVID-19. The repertoire was sequenced with immunoSEQ multiplex PCR; TCRdb's copy has only in-frame clones and lacks some. Among 150,000 to 200,000 clones listed, 60% to 85% were seen once. Material for sequencing was peripheral blood. Every receptor here comes from a man between 65 and 85 years old with acute or convalescent COVID-19.

The genes are TRBV24-1 and TRBJ2-1; perhaps TRBD2 as D (5 bases). Trimming took off 5 bases at V and 7 bases at J, with 17 bases between the two ends. Germline-derived CDR1 and CDR2 are KGHDR and SFDVKD. The CDR3 contains 15 residues. As DNA, the CDR3 is TGTGCCACCAGTGCTAACGGCGCCCTAGCTAATGAGCAGTTCTTC. Residues: CATSANGALANEQFF.

This chain uses TRBV6-5 with TRBJ2-1, with 9 bases fitting TRBD1. J gave up 8 bases and V 6 bases, and 5 bases lay outside the gene matches. The CDR3 length is 13 residues. From germline, CDR1 is MNHEY and CDR2 SVGAGI. The CDR3 region is CASRGQGIDEQFF. The DNA for the CDR3 is TGTGCCAGCAGGGGACAGGGTATCGATGAGCAGTTCTTC.

This chain connects TRBV7-9 to TRBJ1-4; 9 bases align to TRBD1. CDR3 length: 15 amino acids. J gave up 4 bases and V 5 bases, and 5 bases lay outside the gene matches. Germline CDR1 is SEHNR and CDR2 is FQNEAQ (reference sequence). CDR3 region: CASSPRTGDNEKLFF. CDR3 coding DNA: TGTGCCAGCAGCCCCAGGACAGGGGATAATGAAAAACTGTTTTTT.

V gene TRBV5-4 combines with J gene TRBJ2-1; 10 bases are a match to TRBD2. V lost 0 bases and J lost 7; bases outside the gene matches: 7. Germline assignment: CDR1 SGHNT and CDR2 YYREEE (reference sequence). The CDR3 covers 16 residues. CDR3 nucleotide sequence: TGTGCCAGCAGCTTGGCCAGGAGCGGGGGGGCGAATGAGCAGTTCTTC. Translating gives CASSLARSGGANEQFF. Using reference TRBV5-4 and TRBJ2-1 for the parts outside the CDR3, the full variable domain is ETGVTQSPTHLIKTRGQQVTLRCSSQSGHNTVSWYQQALGQGPQFIFQYYREEENGRGNFPPRFSGLQFPNYSSELNVNALELDDSALYLCASSLARSGGANEQFFGPGTRLTVL.

This chain links TRBV15 with TRBJ1-6; a weak D match, TRBD1 (6 bases). Per germline, CDR1 LNHNV and CDR2 YYDKDF (reference sequence). V was clipped by 6 bases and J by 3 bases, with 12 bases between them. The CDR3 sequence is 15 residues long. CDR3 protein: CATSTLDSYNSPLHF. The CDR3 DNA follows: TGTGCCACCAGTACTCTGGACAGCTATAATTCACCCCTCCACTTT.

The rearrangement joins TRBV6-5 to TRBJ1-1; a weak D match, TRBD1 (6 bases). This CDR3 contains 13 residues. Trimming cost V 5 bases and J 3 bases, with 10 bases left between them. CDR1 and CDR2 (germline): MNHEY, SVGAGI. CDR3 residues: CASSPGAYTEAFF. The CDR3 DNA follows: TGTGCCAGCAGTCCAGGGGCATACACTGAAGCTTTCTTT.

In this sample, this clone turned up many times. This chain links TRBV4-1 with TRBJ1-2; 10 nucleotides line up with TRBD1. The CDR3 loop spans 16 amino acids. Germline trimming cut 0 bases from V and 7 bases from J; bases unmatched to any gene: 8. Germline V gives CDR1 MGHRA, CDR2 YSYEKL. CDR3 in DNA: TGCGCCAGCAGCCAAGAAGAGACAGGGGGCTTTAGTGGCTACACCTTC. Residues: CASSQEETGGFSGYTF.

The chain couples TRBV19 to TRBJ2-2; D remains ambiguous. The V end lost 6 bases, the J end lost 5 bases, and 4 bases lay between the germline ends. Per the germline V gene, CDR1 is LNHDA and CDR2 is SQIVND (reference sequence). This CDR3 contains 11 residues. The DNA of the CDR3 is TGTGCCAGTAGCGGGACCGGGGAGCTGTTTTTT. Translating it yields CASSGTGELFF. Full variable domain (outside the CDR3, taken from reference TRBV19 and TRBJ2-2): DGGITQSPKYLFRKEGQNVTLSCEQNLNHDAMYWYRQDPGQGLRLIYYSQIVNDFQKGDIAEGYSVSREKKESFPLTVTSAQKNPTAFYLCASSGTGELFFGEGSRLTVL.

The rearrangement uses TRBV7-2 and TRBJ2-7; a weak D match, TRBD2 (5 bases). The V and J ends lost 4 bases and 6 bases respectively, with 22 bases between them. The germline CDR1 and CDR2 sequences are SGHTA and FQGNSA. The CDR3 totals 16 residues. The chain's CDR3 is CASSSRPGLVTGEQYF. CDR3 DNA sequence: TGTGCCAGCAGCTCGCGCCCTGGACTCGTTACCGGCGAGCAGTACTTC.

The rearrangement joins TRBV7-9 to TRBJ2-2; D unclear. V shed 4 bases and J shed 7 bases, with 4 bases lying between them. Germline V gives CDR1 SEHNR, CDR2 FQNEAQ (reference sequence). The CDR3 totals 11 residues. The CDR3 sequence is CASSSSGELFF. Here the CDR3 DNA reads TGTGCCAGCAGCTCTAGCGGGGAGCTGTTTTTT. Full variable domain (missing parts from reference TRBV7-9 and TRBJ2-2): DTGVSQNPRHKITKRGQNVTFRCDPISEHNRLYWYRQTLGQGPEFLTYFQNEAQLEKSRLLSDRFSAERPKGSFSTLEIQRTEQGDSAMYLCASSSSGELFFGEGSRLTVL.

This clone occurred once. This sequence joins TRBV2 and TRBJ1-1, with unresolved D. The CDR3 consists of 15 residues. Germline-derived CDR1 and CDR2 are SNHLY and FYNNEI. The germline V and J ends were trimmed by 8 bases and 1 base, with 17 bases remaining between them. CDR3 sequence: CASGERWMGNTEAFF. CDR3 nucleotides: TGTGCCAGCGGGGAGAGATGGATGGGGAACACTGAAGCTTTCTTT.

The chain carries TRBV9 and TRBJ2-5; D unresolved. Germline lookup yields CDR1 SGDLS and CDR2 YYNGEE. The CDR3 extends over 12 amino acids. The V end was cut by 0 bases, the J end by 2 bases, with 2 bases between. CDR3 bases: TGTGCCAGCAGCGTAGCTCAAGAGACCCAGTACTTC. Protein product: CASSVAQETQYF.

The chain links TRBV7-2 to TRBJ2-4; 8 nucleotides match TRBD2. Germline assignment: CDR1 SGHTA and CDR2 FQGNSA. The CDR3 totals 15 residues. V lost 2 bases and J lost 0; bases outside the gene matches: 0. The CDR3 DNA is TGTGCCAGCAGCTTAAGCGGGAGAGCCAAAAACATTCAGTACTTC. This translates into CASSLSGRAKNIQYF.